The 6 T cell receptor beta chains below all came from one sample that was sequenced in a study of regulatory T cells in long-lasting Graves disease. Building the TCR beta libraries relied on iRepertoire HTBI primers, and CDR3 regions underwent Arm-PCR. TCRdb analysed the multiplex PCR reads with MiXCR anew, one entry per CDR3 protein. The table records 400,000 or so distinct CDR3 sequences, 20% to 25% of them present only once. Indicated time point: persistent/refractory GD, antithyroid drugs over 5 years with positive TRAb. RNA extracted from PBMCs served as the sequencing template. Sample: peripheral blood mononuclear cells (PBMCs), taken when the disease was refractory, from a patient treated with antithyroid drugs. The source of these receptors is a female donor with Graves disease.

The rearrangement links TRBV18 to TRBJ1-1; 7 bases match TRBD1. Unmatched junction bases numbered 7, after V lost 3 bases and J lost 3 bases. Germline V gives CDR1 KGHSH, CDR2 LQKENI. This CDR3 has 15 amino acids. CDR3 in amino acids: CASSPIQGLDTEAFF. The CDR3 region has the DNA TGTGCCAGCTCACCTATACAGGGGTTGGACACTGAAGCTTTCTTT.

The rearrangement links TRBV5-1 to TRBJ2-6; D possibly corresponds to TRBD1 (6 bases). The CDR3 has 16 amino acids. Trimming removed 4 bases from V and 0 bases from J, with 11 bases in between. Germline V gene sequence: CDR1 SGHRS, CDR2 YFSETQ. In nucleotides, the CDR3 is TGCGCCAGCAGCGTTGACAGGCCCTCTGGGGCCAACGTCCTGACTTTC. Protein sequence: CASSVDRPSGANVLTF. Full variable domain (missing parts from reference TRBV5-1 and TRBJ2-6): KAGVTQTPRYLIKTRGQQVTLSCSPISGHRSVSWYQQTPGQGLQFLFEYFSETQRNKGNFPGRFSGRQFSNSRSEMNVSTLELGDSALYLCASSVDRPSGANVLTFGAGSRLTVL.

This clonotype was detected ten times or more. V gene TRBV6-1 combines with J gene TRBJ1-1, with unresolved D. The CDR3 has 17 amino acids. V was pared by 9 bases and J by 0 bases, with 23 bases between. Germline CDR1 is MNHNS and CDR2 is SASEGT. This CDR3 is CASRRASSSVMNTEAFF. The DNA of the CDR3 is TGTGCCAGTAGGAGAGCCTCGAGTTCGGTGATGAACACTGAAGCTTTCTTT.

The sample holds a few counts of this clonotype. The chain recombines TRBV19 with TRBJ1-1; D not resolved. Germline V gene sequence: CDR1 LNHDA, CDR2 SQIVND (reference sequence). The CDR3 extends over 15 amino acids. V lost 4 bases and J lost 1, with 13 bases in between. This CDR3 reads CASSTRTGKNTEAFF. The CDR3 nucleotides are TGTGCCAGTAGTACCCGGACGGGGAAGAACACTGAAGCTTTCTTT.

The chain uses TRBV27 and TRBJ1-3; D is undetermined. The CDR3 contains 14 residues. The germline V gene has CDR1 MNHEY and CDR2 SMNVEV (reference sequence). Trimming stripped 0 bases from V and 3 bases from J, with 6 bases between. CDR3 amino acids: CASSLSGDGNTIYF. The CDR3 nucleotides are TGTGCCAGCAGTTTATCGGGAGATGGAAACACCATATATTTT.

This clonotype was counted only a few times. The genes are TRBV6-1 and TRBJ2-5; 7 bases are a match to TRBD2. V was pared by 7 bases and J by 2 bases, with 7 bases of the junction left unmatched. CDR1 MNHNS and CDR2 SASEGT come from the germline V gene. This CDR3 has 14 amino acids. CDR3 DNA sequence: TGTGCCAGCACCGGGGCTAGCGGACAAGAGACCCAGTACTTC. This translates into CASTGASGQETQYF.